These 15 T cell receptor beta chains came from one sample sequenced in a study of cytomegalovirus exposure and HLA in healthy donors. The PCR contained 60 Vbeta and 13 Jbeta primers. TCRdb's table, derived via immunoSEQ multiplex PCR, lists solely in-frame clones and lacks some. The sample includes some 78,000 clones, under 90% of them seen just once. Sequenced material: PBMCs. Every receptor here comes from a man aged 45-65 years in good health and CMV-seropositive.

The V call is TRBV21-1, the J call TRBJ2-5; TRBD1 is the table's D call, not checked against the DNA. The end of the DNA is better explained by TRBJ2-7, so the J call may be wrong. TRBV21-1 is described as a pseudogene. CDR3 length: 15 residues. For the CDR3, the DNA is TGTGCCAGCAGCGTTCCCGGGACAGGGGGGCGCGAGCAGTACTTC. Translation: CASSVPGTGGREQYF.

DNA of the CDR3: TGTGCCAGCAGCTTAGTACAGGGGGAGACCCAGTACTTC. As protein: CASSLVQGETQYF. The J gene is TRBJ2-5, the V gene TRBV7-8; 7 bases line up with TRBD1. CDR3 length: 13 residues. Germline values: CDR1 SGHVS, CDR2 FQNEAQ. V lost 1 base, J lost 5 bases, and 1 base stayed unmatched.

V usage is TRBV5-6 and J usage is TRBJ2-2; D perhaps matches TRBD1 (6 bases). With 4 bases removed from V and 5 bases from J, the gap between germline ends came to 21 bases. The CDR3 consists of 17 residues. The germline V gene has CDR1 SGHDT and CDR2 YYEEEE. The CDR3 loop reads CASSRNFGTLSTGELFF. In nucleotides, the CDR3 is TGTGCCAGCAGCAGAAACTTTGGGACACTGAGTACCGGGGAGCTGTTTTTT.

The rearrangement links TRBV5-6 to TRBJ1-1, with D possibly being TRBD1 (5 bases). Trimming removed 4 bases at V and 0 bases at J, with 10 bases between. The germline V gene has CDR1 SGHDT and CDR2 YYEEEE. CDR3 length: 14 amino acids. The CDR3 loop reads CASSAGLLNTEAFF. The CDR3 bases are TGTGCCAGCAGCGCGGGACTGTTGAACACTGAAGCTTTCTTT.

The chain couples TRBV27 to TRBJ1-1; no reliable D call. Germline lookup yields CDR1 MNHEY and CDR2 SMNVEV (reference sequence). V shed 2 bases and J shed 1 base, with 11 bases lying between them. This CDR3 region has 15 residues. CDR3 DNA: TGTGCCAGCAGTTTAGGTAGTACGGGGAACACTGAAGCTTTCTTT. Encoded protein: CASSLGSTGNTEAFF.

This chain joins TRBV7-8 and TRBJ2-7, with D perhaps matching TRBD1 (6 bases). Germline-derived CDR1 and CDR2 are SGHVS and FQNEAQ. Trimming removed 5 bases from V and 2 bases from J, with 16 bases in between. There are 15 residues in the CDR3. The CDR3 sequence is CASSLLEGGTYEQYF. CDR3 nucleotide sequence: TGTGCCAGCAGCCTCCTGGAAGGGGGAACCTACGAGCAGTACTTC.

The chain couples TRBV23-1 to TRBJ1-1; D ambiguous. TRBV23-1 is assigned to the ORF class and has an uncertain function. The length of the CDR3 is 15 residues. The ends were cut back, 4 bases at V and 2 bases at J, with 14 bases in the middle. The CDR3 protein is CASSREGLQNTEAFF. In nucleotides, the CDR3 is TGCGCCAGCAGTCGTGAGGGTCTGCAAAACACTGAAGCTTTCTTT.

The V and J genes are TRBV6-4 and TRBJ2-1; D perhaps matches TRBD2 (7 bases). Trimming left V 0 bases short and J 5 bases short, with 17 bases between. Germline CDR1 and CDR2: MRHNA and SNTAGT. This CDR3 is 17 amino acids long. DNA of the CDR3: TGTGCCAGCAGTGACTCCCCAGCGGGATCAGGGGACAATGAGCAGTTCTTC. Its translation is CASSDSPAGSGDNEQFF.

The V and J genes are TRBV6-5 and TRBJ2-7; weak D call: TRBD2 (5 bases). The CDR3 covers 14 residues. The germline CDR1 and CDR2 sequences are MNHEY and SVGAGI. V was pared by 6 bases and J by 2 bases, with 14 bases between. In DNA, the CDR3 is TGTGCCAGCAGCGGTACGCCTAGCACCTACGAGCAGTACTTC. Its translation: CASSGTPSTYEQYF.

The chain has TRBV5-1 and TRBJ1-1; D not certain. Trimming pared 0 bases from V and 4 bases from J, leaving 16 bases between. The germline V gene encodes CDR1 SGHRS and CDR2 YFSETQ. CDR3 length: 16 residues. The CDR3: CASSLVPGSVSTEAFF. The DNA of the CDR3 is TGCGCCAGCAGCTTGGTCCCAGGTTCGGTTTCCACTGAAGCTTTCTTT.

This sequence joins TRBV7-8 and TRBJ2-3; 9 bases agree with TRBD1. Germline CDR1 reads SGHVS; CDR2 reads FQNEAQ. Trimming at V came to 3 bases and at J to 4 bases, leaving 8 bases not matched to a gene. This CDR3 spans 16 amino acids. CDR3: CASSFGQGRGADTQYF. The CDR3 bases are TGTGCCAGCAGCTTTGGACAGGGGAGGGGCGCAGATACGCAGTATTTT.

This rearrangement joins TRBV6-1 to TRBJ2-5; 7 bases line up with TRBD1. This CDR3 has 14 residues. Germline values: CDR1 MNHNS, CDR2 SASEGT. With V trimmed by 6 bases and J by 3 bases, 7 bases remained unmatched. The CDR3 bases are TGTGCCAGCAGCGCGACAGGGCCCGAAGAGACCCAGTACTTC. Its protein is CASSATGPEETQYF.

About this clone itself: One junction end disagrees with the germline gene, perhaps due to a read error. The CDR3 DNA reads as TGTGCCAGCAGCATAGACAGGGGGCTATACAATGAGCAGTTCTTC. Protein product: CASSIDRGLYNEQFF. V usage is TRBV11-2 and J usage is TRBJ2-1; 10 nucleotides line up with TRBD1. The CDR3 spans 15 residues. Germline loops: CDR1 SGHAT, CDR2 FQNNGV.

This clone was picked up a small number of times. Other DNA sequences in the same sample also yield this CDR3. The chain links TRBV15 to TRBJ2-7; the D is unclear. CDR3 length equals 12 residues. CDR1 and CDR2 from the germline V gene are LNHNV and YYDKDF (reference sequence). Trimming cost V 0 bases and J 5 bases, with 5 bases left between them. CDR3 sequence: CATSRDENEQYF. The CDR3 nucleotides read TGTGCCACCAGCAGAGACGAGAACGAGCAGTACTTC.

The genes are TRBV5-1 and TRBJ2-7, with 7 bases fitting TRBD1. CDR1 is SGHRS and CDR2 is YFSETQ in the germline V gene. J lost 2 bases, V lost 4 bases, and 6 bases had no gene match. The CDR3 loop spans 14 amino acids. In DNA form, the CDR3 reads TGCGCCAGCAGCCAACGACAGGGCCCCTACGAGCAGTACTTC. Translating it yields CASSQRQGPYEQYF.